This T cell receptor (beta chain) was identified in a study of identical twins. V lost 6 bases to trimming and J lost 3 bases, with 14 bases between them. Germline CDR1 reads SQVTM; CDR2 reads ANQGSEA. The CDR3 has 13 amino acids. TCRdb independently ran MiXCR on the 5' RACE reads; one entry per CDR3 protein. The table includes approximately 190,000 distinct CDR3 sequences, roughly 15% detected once. This same sample was also taken into another study, of T cells expressing NK-cell markers.

This receptor was obtained from a woman between 18 and 29 years old in good health. This chain connects TRBV29-1 to TRBJ1-2, with D hard to call. Sequencing input: CD8+ T cells sorted from blood. The chain's CDR3 is CSVPIDGHYGYTF. CDR3 DNA sequence: TGCAGCGTACCGATTGACGGCCACTATGGCTACACCTTC.